What follows describes a single T cell receptor (beta chain). No antigen is known for it. Base qualities were left out, and no much larger clone turns up one base away. The germline V gene gives CDR1 as SGHTA and CDR2 as FQGNSA. Trimming costs V 1 base and J 3 bases, and their ends lie 9 bases apart. The CDR3 measures 14 amino acids from cysteine to phenylalanine. Only the CDR3 DNA stays, 42 bases, in frame from base 1. In this study, sorted CD4+ and CD8+ T cells from the blood of healthy subjects and of severe aplastic anemia patients had their TCR repertoires deep-sequenced. Ficoll-Paque density gradient centrifugation was used to isolate peripheral blood mononuclear cells. Before DNA was extracted, CD4+ and CD8+ T cells were sorted using either FACS or magnetic beads. Profiling of TCR beta VDJ combinations and CDR3 sequences used genomic DNA as the template. An Illumina HiSeq 2000 was used for TCR repertoire sequencing. The paper's processing steps were these. TRBV/TRBJ rearrangement plots, CDR3 size and DJ length profiles, and Simpson's diversity index were used to evaluate the repertoires. The most abundant DNA sequence in the deep sequencing data was defined as the immunodominant clone. CDR3 amino acid sequences were screened for sharing across subjects and compared with published repertoires and the VDJdb database. TCRdb reprocessing: public reads trimmed at Q25 with fastp, clones called with MiXCR, in-frame beta chains kept. CDR3 protein duplicates are merged, each entry listing the most common genes and DNA. What appears here as the V and J calls and clone size reflects TCRdb's work, not the paper's. The sample table lists 200,000 or so distinct CDR3 sequences, less than 65% of them with a count of one. The leading ten clones occupy around 42% of the sample.

The sample comes from a study of CD8+CD57+ T cells in acquired aplastic anemia (dated by TCRdb to 2016 to 2019). As for the study more broadly: On average, sorted CD4+ and CD8+ cells yielded about 3 ug of extracted DNA, with a range of about 0.17 to 27.4 ug. Broader findings and caveats from the paper: Approximately 31 CD8+ CDR3 sequences were found in both patients and controls but appeared to be highly expressed in patients and within the immunodominant clones of the patients. Patients and healthy controls showed no significant difference in CD8+ Simpson's diversity (P=0.060).

The chain joins TRBV7-2 to TRBJ2-5, with an unclear D gene assignment. This clonotype was sampled from a human donor with severe aplastic anemia or a healthy control (not recorded which). The sequenced sample consisted of sorted CD4+, CD8+, or CD8+CD57+ T cells (not recorded which) from PBMCs. The DNA sequence is given as TGTGCCAGCAGCTTAGGATGGGGTGAAGAGACCCAGTACTTC. It encodes CASSLGWGEETQYF.